Each of the 11 T cell receptor beta chains below was sequenced from the same sample in a study of post-analysis software for immune sequencing data. Findings and caveats of the study: Patients had higher frequencies than controls of about 5 TRBV segments, including TRBV5-6, TRBV5-1 and TRBV20-1.

Their cognate antigens are unknown. The TCR beta cDNA libraries contained unique molecular identifiers. TCRdb fed the PCR reads into MiXCR, producing one record per CDR3 protein. The profile covers 350,000 to 450,000 distinct CDR3 sequences, with around 33% appearing a single time and about an eighth taken by the ten largest. Sequenced input: blood. The receptors were sampled from a girl aged 5-17 years with multiple sclerosis.

This clonotype turned up a few times. This chain uses TRBV4-3 with TRBJ2-1; 8 bases are shared with TRBD2. CDR1 and CDR2 (germline): LGHNA, YSLEER. The CDR3 runs 15 residues. Trimming at V came to 4 bases and at J to 4 bases, leaving 6 bases not matched to a gene. This CDR3 is CASSRVLAAYNEQFF. In DNA form, the CDR3 reads TGCGCCAGCAGCCGGGTACTAGCGGCTTACAATGAGCAGTTCTTC.

This clonotype turned up a few times. V and J are TRBV29-1 and TRBJ1-1; D is undetermined. From germline, CDR1 is SQVTM and CDR2 ANQGSEA. CDR3 length: 13 residues. Trimming stripped 7 bases from V and 1 base from J, with 13 bases between. The CDR3 nucleotides read TGCAGCGCCAAGCTTCGCCCGAACACTGAAGCTTTCTTT. The encoded protein is CSAKLRPNTEAFF.

This sequence joins TRBV11-3 and TRBJ2-1; TRBD2 matches 7 bases. Trimming removed 4 bases from V and 6 bases from J; junction bases left unmatched: 9. In germline, CDR1 is SGHNT, CDR2 YENEEA. This CDR3 is built from 15 residues. CDR3 sequence (DNA): TGTGCCAGCAGCTCCGGCGGACTAGGGAGCAATGAGCAGTTCTTC. Protein product: CASSSGGLGSNEQFF.

This clonotype turned up a few times. V is TRBV15 and J is TRBJ2-7, with a possible D match to TRBD2 (6 bases). The CDR3 runs 15 residues. Trimming shortened V by 1 base and J by 0 bases, and 10 bases separated the two germline ends. Germline CDR1 LNHNV, CDR2 YYDKDF (reference sequence). The CDR3 protein is CATSRGDWASYEQYF. CDR3 in DNA: TGTGCCACCAGCAGAGGGGACTGGGCCTCCTACGAGCAGTACTTC.

This clonotype was recorded a few times. The J gene is TRBJ2-7, the V gene TRBV20-1; 8 nucleotides agree with TRBD2. V was clipped by 0 bases and J by 1 base; unmatched bases: 8. Germline V lookup: CDR1 DFQATT, CDR2 SNEGSKA (reference sequence). The CDR3 runs 16 residues. CDR3 DNA sequence: TGCAGTGCTAGAGATCTGGGTAGCGGGGTATCCTACGAGCAGTACTTC. Amino acids: CSARDLGSGVSYEQYF.

The chain employs TRBV11-1 and TRBJ2-1; TRBD2 agrees at 7 bases. Germline V gene lookup returns CDR1 SGHAT and CDR2 FQDESV (reference sequence). Unmatched junction bases numbered 7, after V lost 5 bases and J lost 6 bases. This CDR3 spans 14 amino acids. CDR3 coding DNA: TGTGCCAGCAGCGGCTGGACTAGTAGCAATGAGCAGTTCTTC. This sequence encodes CASSGWTSSNEQFF.

The chain recombines TRBV12-5 with TRBJ1-1; no definite D call. Looked up from germline, CDR1 is LGHNT and CDR2 is FRNRAP. V was shortened by 1 base and J by 3 bases, with 21 bases between the two germline ends. This CDR3 is 18 amino acids long. The CDR3 spells CASGLADSRPSSYTEAFF. The CDR3 DNA sequence: TGTGCTAGTGGTTTGGCCGATTCGCGACCGTCCTCGTACACTGAAGCTTTCTTT.

This clonotype appeared once. The CDR3, as DNA: TGTGCCAGCAGCTTCGGCAGGGGGCCTTCGGCCTACGAGCAGTACTTC. Amino acids: CASSFGRGPSAYEQYF. This sequence joins TRBV7-9 and TRBJ2-5; TRBD1 agrees at 8 bases. Judging by the DNA end, TRBJ2-7 fits better; the J call may be wrong. The CDR3 sequence is 16 residues long. CDR1 is SEHNR, CDR2 FQNEAQ, per germline (reference sequence).

This clonotype appeared once. The chain has TRBV18 and TRBJ2-4, with 8 bases fitting TRBD2. Germline V gives CDR1 KGHSH, CDR2 LQKENI. V dropped 2 bases and J dropped 9; count of bases not matched to a gene: 9. The CDR3 length is 15 residues. The CDR3 bases are TGTGCCAGCTCACCATCGGGAGGGGGTAGTACCATTCAGTACTTC. Translating gives CASSPSGGGSTIQYF.

The gene calls are TRBV11-2 and TRBJ2-5; 7 bases map to TRBD2. Trimming took 2 bases from V and 1 from J; bases not matched to a gene: 7. The V gene's germline CDR1 is SGHAT and CDR2 FQNNGV. This CDR3 has 16 amino acids. CDR3 residues: CASSLNLASGQETQYF. DNA for the CDR3: TGTGCCAGCAGCTTAAACTTGGCTAGCGGCCAAGAGACCCAGTACTTC.

The chain couples TRBV28 to TRBJ1-4; 11 bases agree with TRBD1. This CDR3 has 16 residues. V was clipped by 5 bases and J by 7 bases; unmatched bases: 9. CDR1 and CDR2 (germline): MDHEN, SYDVKM. The CDR3 protein is CASSGPGQGGSEKLFF. In nucleotides, the CDR3 is TGTGCCAGCAGTGGCCCGGGACAGGGGGGAAGTGAAAAACTGTTTTTT.